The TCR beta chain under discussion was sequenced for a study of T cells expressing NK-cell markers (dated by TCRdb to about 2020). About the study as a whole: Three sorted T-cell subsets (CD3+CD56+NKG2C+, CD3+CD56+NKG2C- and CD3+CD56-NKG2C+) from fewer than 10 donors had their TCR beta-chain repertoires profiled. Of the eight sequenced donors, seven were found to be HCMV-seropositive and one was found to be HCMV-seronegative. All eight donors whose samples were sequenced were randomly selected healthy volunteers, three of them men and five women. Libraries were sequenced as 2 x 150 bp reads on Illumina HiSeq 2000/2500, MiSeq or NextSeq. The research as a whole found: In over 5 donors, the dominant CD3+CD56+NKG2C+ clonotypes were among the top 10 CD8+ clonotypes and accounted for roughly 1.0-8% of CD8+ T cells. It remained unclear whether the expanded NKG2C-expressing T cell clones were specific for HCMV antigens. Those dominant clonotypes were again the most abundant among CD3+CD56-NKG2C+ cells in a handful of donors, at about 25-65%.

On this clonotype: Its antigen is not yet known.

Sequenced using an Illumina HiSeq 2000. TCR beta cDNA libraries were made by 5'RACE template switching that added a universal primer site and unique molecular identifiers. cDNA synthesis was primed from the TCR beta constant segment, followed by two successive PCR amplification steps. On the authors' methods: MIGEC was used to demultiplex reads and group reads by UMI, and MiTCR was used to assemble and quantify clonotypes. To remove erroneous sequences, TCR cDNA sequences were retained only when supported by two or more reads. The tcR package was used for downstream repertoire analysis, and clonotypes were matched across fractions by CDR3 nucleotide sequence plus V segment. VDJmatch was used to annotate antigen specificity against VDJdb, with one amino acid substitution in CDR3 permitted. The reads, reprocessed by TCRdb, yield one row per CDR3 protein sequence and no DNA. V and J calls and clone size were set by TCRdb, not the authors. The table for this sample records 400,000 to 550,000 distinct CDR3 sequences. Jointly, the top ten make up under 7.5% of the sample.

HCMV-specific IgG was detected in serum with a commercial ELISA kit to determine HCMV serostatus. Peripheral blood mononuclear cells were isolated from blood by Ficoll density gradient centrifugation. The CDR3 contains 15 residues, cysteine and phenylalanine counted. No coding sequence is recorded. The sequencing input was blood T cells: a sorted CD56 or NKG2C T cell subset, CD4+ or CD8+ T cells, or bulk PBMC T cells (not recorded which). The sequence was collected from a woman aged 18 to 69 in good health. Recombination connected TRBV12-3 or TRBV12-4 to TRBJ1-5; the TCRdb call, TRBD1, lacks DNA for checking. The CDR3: CASSLGIGGNQPQHF.